This T cell receptor beta chain was sequenced for a study of blood T cell repertoires in COVID-19. Study-level background: The samples span acute and convalescent COVID-19 from the United States, Italy and Spain. Sample material is recorded as cDNA or gDNA derived from T cells, B-cell-depleted T cells, or PBMCs.

This clone was found a few times. Per the study methods: Reference gene primer amplification yielded estimated nucleated cell counts. TCRdb's copy holds only in-frame clones and misses some; the assay was immunoSEQ multiplex PCR. The V and J calls and clone size come from that table; D and trimming were worked out from the DNA. The data show 200,000 to 250,000 clones, 80% to 90% seen once. Source material: PBMCs or T cells enriched from blood (not recorded which). This clonotype originated in a woman in her 30s who had been exposed to COVID-19.

The CDR3 nucleotides are TGTGCCAGCAGTTTTTGGGGGCTGAACACTGAAGCTTTCTTT. It is translated as CASSFWGLNTEAFF. The genes are TRBV27 and TRBJ1-1, with D perhaps TRBD1 (6 bases). Germline loops: CDR1 MNHEY, CDR2 SMNVEV (reference sequence). The germline V and J ends were trimmed by 3 bases and 0 bases, with 8 bases remaining between them. The CDR3 has 14 residues.